These T cell receptor beta chains were read from a single sample in a study of blood T cells in healthy people across ages. TCRdb re-derived calls from the 5' RACE reads in MiXCR, one entry per CDR3 protein. The data hold over 950,000 distinct CDR3 sequences, with just over 50% observed a single time. Sequencing used blood. Receptor source: a woman aged 55-70 years in good health. Each CDR3 is given with its conserved first and last residue. The D gene is left open where the match is weak. Clone size is shown for a subset of rows, as once, few, many or a class of expanded clone.

>TRBV29-1|TRBD2|TRBJ2-1|NA
CSAVWTSAYNEQFF
TGCAGCGCTGTGTGGACTAGTGCCTACAATGAGCAGTTCTTC
>TRBV29-1|NA|TRBJ2-6|few
CSVGQFSGANVLTF
TGCAGCGTTGGACAGTTCTCTGGGGCCAACGTCCTGACTTTC
>TRBV12-3/TRBV12-4|NA|TRBJ2-3|few
CASSPSPRASTDTQYF
TGTGCCAGCAGCCCATCCCCCCGTGCTAGCACAGATACGCAGTATTTT
>TRBV10-3|NA|TRBJ2-3|NA
CAISEVNGPGDTQYF
TGTGCCATCAGTGAAGTTAACGGGCCAGGAGATACGCAGTATTTT
>TRBV3-1|NA|TRBJ2-2|NA
CASSQASYGELFF
TGTGCCAGCAGCCAGGCTAGTTACGGGGAGCTGTTTTTT
>TRBV25-1|NA|TRBJ2-7|NA
CASNSGGLRDEQYF
TGTGCCAGCAACTCGGGGGGCCTAAGGGACGAGCAGTACTTC
>TRBV10-1|NA|TRBJ2-3|NA
CASQSQGIGTQYF
TGCGCCAGCCAATCTCAGGGTATTGGTACGCAGTATTTT
>TRBV4-2|TRBD2|TRBJ2-5|NA
CASSQVGAGIETQYF
TGTGCCAGCAGCCAAGTTGGAGCGGGAATAGAGACCCAGTACTTC
>TRBV20-1|TRBD2|TRBJ2-1|NA
CSARETSSYNGQFF
TGCAGTGCTAGAGAGACTAGCTCCTACAATGGGCAGTTCTTC
>TRBV3-1|NA|TRBJ2-5|once
CTSSQVFGTYQETQYF
TGTACCAGCAGCCAAGTTTTCGGGACCTACCAAGAGACCCAGTACTTC
>TRBV3-1|NA|TRBJ2-7|NA
CASSQSGGIQQYF
TGTGCCAGCAGCCAATCTGGGGGGATCCAGCAGTACTTC
>TRBV4-1|NA|TRBJ1-6|NA
CASSPKKANSPLHF
TGCGCCAGCAGCCCGAAAAAGGCCAATTCACCCCTCCACTTT
>TRBV29-1|NA|TRBJ1-1|few
CSGNNRAMNTEAFF
TGCAGCGGGAATAACCGGGCCATGAACACTGAAGCTTTCTTT
>TRBV2|TRBD2|TRBJ2-7|NA
CASTLLRLTGTSGPWVSYEQYF
TGTGCCAGCACACTGCTGCGTTTAACCGGGACTAGCGGGCCATGGGTCTCCTACGAGCAGTACTTC
>TRBV5-1|TRBD1|TRBJ1-6|NA
CASRTGDLDNSPLHF
TGCGCCAGCAGGACAGGGGACCTTGATAATTCACCCCTCCACTTT
>TRBV5-5|TRBD1|TRBJ1-1|few
CASSLVAGGSLRFTEAFF
TGTGCCAGCAGCTTGGTTGCAGGGGGCAGTTTAAGGTTCACTGAAGCTTTCTTT
>TRBV28|TRBD1|TRBJ2-7|once
CASSPGGAQYEQYF
TGTGCCAGCAGTCCAGGGGGCGCCCAATACGAGCAGTACTTC
>TRBV25-1|NA|TRBJ1-4|NA
CASRGEANEKLFF
TGTGCCAGCCGGGGAGAGGCTAATGAAAAACTGTTTTTT
>TRBV4-1|NA|TRBJ2-7|NA
CASSQSAGSLSYEQYF
TGCGCCAGCAGCCAATCTGCGGGATCTCTTTCCTACGAGCAGTACTTC
>TRBV27|TRBD1|TRBJ1-2|NA
CASSFGTGGRGYTF
TGTGCCAGCAGTTTCGGGACAGGGGGCCGTGGCTACACCTTC
>TRBV2|NA|TRBJ1-6|many
CASRDAQALNNSPLHF
TGTGCCAGCAGGGACGCGCAGGCACTTAATAATTCACCCCTCCACTTT
>TRBV11-2|NA|TRBJ2-7|few
CASSPLAGYEQYF
TGTGCCAGCAGCCCGTTGGCGGGCTACGAGCAGTACTTC
>TRBV6-5|NA|TRBJ2-1|NA
CASSSLWDSRTSNNEQFF
TGTGCCAGCAGTTCCCTATGGGACAGCCGGACTAGCAACAATGAGCAGTTCTTC
>TRBV20-1|TRBD1|TRBJ2-1|NA
CSARGRTGGINEQFF
TGCAGTGCTAGAGGTCGGACAGGGGGTATTAATGAGCAGTTCTTC
>TRBV4-1|TRBD2|TRBJ2-7|NA
CASSQPSGSRIEQYF
TGCGCCAGCAGCCAACCTAGCGGGAGTCGGATCGAGCAGTACTTC
>TRBV4-1|TRBD1|TRBJ2-3|NA
CASSQTHVPGGADLFPIPDTQYF
TGCGCCAGCAGCCAAACCCATGTGCCAGGGGGCGCGGACCTCTTCCCGATCCCAGATACGCAGTATTTT
>TRBV7-2|TRBD2|TRBJ2-7|NA
CASSLGLAGGRSYEQYF
TGTGCCAGCAGCTTGGGACTAGCGGGAGGTCGGTCCTACGAGCAGTACTTC
>TRBV12-3/TRBV12-4|TRBD2|TRBJ2-3|NA
CASSLLLAGVGTDTQYF
TGTGCCAGCAGTTTATTACTAGCGGGAGTCGGGACAGATACGCAGTATTTT
>TRBV7-9|NA|TRBJ1-3|NA
CASRSLPLSSGNTIYF
TGTGCCAGCAGATCCCTTCCGTTAAGCTCTGGAAACACCATATATTTT
>TRBV12-3/TRBV12-4|TRBD1|TRBJ1-5|NA
CASNQQGIRQPQHF
TGTGCCAGCAATCAACAGGGGATTCGGCAGCCCCAGCATTTT
>TRBV29-1|TRBD1|TRBJ2-1|few
CSVEGRTGVENEQFF
TGCAGCGTTGAGGGGCGGACAGGGGTTGAAAATGAGCAGTTCTTC
>TRBV15|NA|TRBJ2-5|few
CATSLANQETQYF
TGTGCCACCAGCCTAGCCAACCAAGAGACCCAGTACTTC
>TRBV6-1|TRBD1|TRBJ2-2|NA
CASLSQGTGELFF
TGTGCCAGCCTTTCACAGGGGACCGGGGAGCTGTTTTTT